Below are 15 T cell receptor beta chains sequenced from a single sample in a study of T cells in women clearing cervical HPV infection. Assay used: immunoSEQ multiplex PCR; TCRdb lists only in-frame clones, some missing. The sample totals roughly 32,000 clones. The sequenced sample consisted of blood buffy coat. The receptor set was obtained from a woman between 18 and 69 years old with a cervical HPV16 infection that either progressed to CIN3+ or cleared (not recorded which).

Concerning this clone itself: The sequenced fragment ends 3 residues before the CDR3 boundary, so the rest is inferred from the germline J gene. The chain joins TRBV10-1 to TRBJ2-3; TRBD1 matches 8 bases. With 2 bases clipped from V and 2 bases from J, the junction kept 6 bases outside the gene matches. CDR3 length equals 16 residues. The germline V gene encodes CDR1 WNHNN and CDR2 SYGVQD (reference sequence). CDR3 residues: CASSEKGTGDTDTQYF. The part of the CDR3 DNA that was read is TGCGCCAGCAGTGAGAAAGGGACAGGAGACACAGATACG.

The DNA read from the CDR3 is TGCAGTGCTAGCCTTTCTTTGAACACTGAA. Its translation: CSASLSLNTE. In full, the CDR3 reads CSASLSLNTEAFF. V usage is TRBV20-1 and J usage is TRBJ1-1; D not resolved. Read sequence stops 3 residues before the CDR3 end, and the germline J gene provides the missing end. The CDR3 loop spans 13 amino acids. V was cut by 3 bases and J by 0 bases, with 8 bases left in between. Germline values: CDR1 DFQATT, CDR2 SNEGSKA (reference sequence).

With respect to this clone: The read terminates 3 residues ahead of where the CDR3 ends, so the germline J gene completes it. The rearrangement joins TRBV7-2 to TRBJ1-6, with 8 bases that match TRBD1. The germline V gene has CDR1 SGHTA and CDR2 FQGNSA. There are 15 residues in the CDR3. The ends lost 5 bases at V and 8 bases at J; junction bases unmatched: 8. CDR3 DNA (partial): TGTGCCAGCAGCGCCCCGACAGGGGCCGATTCACCC. This translates into CASSAPTGADSP. The whole CDR3 region reads CASSAPTGADSPLHF.

A word on this clone: The CDR3 end lies 3 residues beyond the end of the read and is filled in from the germline J gene. The chain is built from TRBV11-2 and TRBJ2-7; 9 nucleotides agree with TRBD2. Germline V CDR1 and CDR2: SGHAT, FQNNGV. The CDR3 covers 15 residues. Trimming removed 1 base from V and 2 bases from J; junction bases left unmatched: 3. CDR3 DNA, as far as it was read: TGTGCCAGCAGCTTAGTAGCGGGGGATGCCTACGAG. This codes for CASSLVAGDAYE. The entire CDR3 protein is CASSLVAGDAYEQYF.

The CDR3 bases that were read are TGCGCCAGCAGCTTGGGGGTCAGGGAAGGTGGC. This codes for CASSLGVREGG. In full, the CDR3 is CASSLGVREGGYTF. The V call is TRBV5-1, the J call TRBJ1-2; D is possibly TRBD1 (5 bases). The missing CDR3 end, 3 residues past where the read stops, is filled in from the germline J gene. Trimming shortened V by 0 bases and J by 7 bases, and 13 bases separated the two germline ends. The CDR3 contains 14 residues. CDR1 and CDR2 (germline): SGHRS, YFSETQ.

Turning to this clone: The read ends 3 residues shy of where the CDR3 ends; the end is completed using the germline J gene. The rearrangement links TRBV28 to TRBJ1-4; 7 bases align to TRBD1. CDR3 length: 16 amino acids. V dropped 5 bases and J dropped 4; count of bases not matched to a gene: 10. Germline V gene lookup returns CDR1 MDHEN and CDR2 SYDVKM. CDR3 amino acids: CASSTSQGGNNEKLFF. CDR3 DNA (partial): TGTGCCAGCAGTACCTCCCAGGGGGGCAATAATGAAAAA.

For this clone: The DNA ends 3 residues before the CDR3 does, and the rest of the CDR3 is filled in from the germline J gene. The chain couples TRBV11-3 to TRBJ2-5; D is unclear. The V end was cut by 1 base, the J end by 5 bases, with 11 bases between. Germline CDR1 SGHNT, CDR2 YENEEA. The CDR3 spans 14 residues. CDR3 sequence: CASSLVSVAETQYF. The sequenced part of the CDR3 DNA is TGTGCCAGCAGCTTAGTTTCCGTTGCGGAGACC.

Worth noting for this clone: The read gets to within 3 residues of the CDR3 end, and the germline J gene fills in the rest. The rearrangement links TRBV7-6 to TRBJ1-2, with 8 bases that match TRBD1. The germline V gene encodes CDR1 SGHVS and CDR2 FNYEAQ. CDR3 length: 15 amino acids. The CDR3 loop reads CASSPRTGWLNDYTF. CDR3 DNA (partial): TGTGCCAGCAGCCCTCGGACAGGGTGGTTAAACGAC.

On this clone itself: The read ends 3 residues early relative to the CDR3; the germline J gene fills the gap. The chain carries TRBV6-1 and TRBJ2-3, with a weak D call TRBD2 (5 bases). The length of the CDR3 is 14 residues. Trimming cost V 4 bases and J 4 bases, with 12 bases left between them. Per the germline V gene, CDR1 is MNHNS and CDR2 is SASEGT. The CDR3 sequence is CASSGSPAADTQYF. CDR3 bases read: TGTGCCAGCAGTGGGAGCCCAGCGGCAGATACG.

Worth noting for this clone: The sequenced fragment ends 3 residues before the CDR3 boundary, so the rest is inferred from the germline J gene. This chain connects TRBV7-2 to TRBJ1-1, with D perhaps matching TRBD1 (5 bases). Trimming took off 5 bases at V and 2 bases at J, with 15 bases between the two ends. Germline V gives CDR1 SGHTA, CDR2 FQGNSA. This CDR3 region has 15 residues. CDR3: CASSTSPQDNTEAFF. The CDR3 bases that were read are TGTGCCAGCAGCACATCACCACAGGATAACACTGAA.

Details on this clone: The CDR3 end is not reached by the read, which stops 3 residues before it; the germline J gene fills it in. V is TRBV7-3 and J is TRBJ2-3, with 10 bases matching TRBD2. V shed 5 bases, J shed 4 bases, and the junction held 9 bases outside the gene matches. CDR3 length: 16 residues. CDR1 is SGHTA and CDR2 is FQGTGA in the germline V gene. CDR3 bases read: TGTGCCAGCAGCCCATTGAGCGGGAGGGCCGCAGATACG. Protein: CASSPLSGRAADT. The whole CDR3 protein is CASSPLSGRAADTQYF.

Comment on this clone: From the germline J gene comes the end of the CDR3, since the read stops 3 residues before it. The chain carries TRBV5-1 and TRBJ2-1, with 10 bases identical to TRBD2. This CDR3 region has 16 residues. Germline loops: CDR1 SGHRS, CDR2 YFSETQ. Trimming took 4 bases from V and 8 from J; bases not matched to a gene: 12. The part of the CDR3 DNA that was read is TGCGCCAGCAGCCTCGTAGCGGGAGGCGTTGGTGATGAG. Its translation is CASSLVAGGVGDE. The entire CDR3 sequence reads CASSLVAGGVGDEQFF.

Regarding this clone: The DNA ends 3 residues before the CDR3 does, and the rest of the CDR3 is filled in from the germline J gene. The V and J genes are TRBV18 and TRBJ2-7; a possible D gene is TRBD2 (6 bases). The germline gives CDR1 KGHSH, CDR2 LQKENI. This CDR3 region has 14 residues. Trimming cost V 3 bases and J 6 bases, with 15 bases left between them. Partial CDR3 DNA: TGTGCCAGCTCACCTCCGCAAGGAGGGGCCGAG. This sequence encodes CASSPPQGGAE. In full, the CDR3 reads CASSPPQGGAEQYF.

Note on this clone: The CDR3 end is not reached by the read, which stops 3 residues before it; the germline J gene fills it in. V usage is TRBV20-1 and J usage is TRBJ2-4; the D gene is possibly TRBD2 (5 bases). This CDR3 comprises 15 residues. Trimming cost V 6 bases and J 1 base, with 16 bases left between them. The germline V gene encodes CDR1 DFQATT and CDR2 SNEGSKA (reference sequence). The covered CDR3 bases are TGCAGTGCCCCCAGAGACGGGGTTGCCAAAAACATT. Translated, it gives CSAPRDGVAKNI. Given in full, the CDR3 is CSAPRDGVAKNIQYF.

As to this clone: The read ends 3 residues early relative to the CDR3; the germline J gene fills the gap. V usage is TRBV6-1 and J usage is TRBJ1-1; 8 bases map to TRBD1. After removal of 4 bases from V and 6 bases from J, the junction contained 7 bases not matched to a gene. Germline CDR1 MNHNS, CDR2 SASEGT. This CDR3 region has 14 residues. CDR3 amino acids: CASSVPGQDPEAFF. CDR3 DNA (partial): TGTGCCAGCAGTGTCCCGGGACAGGACCCTGAA.